This entry is about one T cell receptor (beta chain). Its specificity is unknown. This entry comes from a study of post-analysis software for immune sequencing data. The TCR beta cDNA libraries carried unique molecular identifiers. TCRdb re-called the PCR reads through MiXCR, storing one row per CDR3 protein. This table holds about 460,000 distinct CDR3 sequences, around 40% found once. Germline V gene data show CDR1 as WSHSY and CDR2 as SAAADI. This CDR3 spans 14 amino acids. Whole-study findings and limits: People with multiple sclerosis had a significantly lower normalized Chao1 diversity than controls did. Four or five TRBV segments occurring more often in patients than controls included TRBV5-6, TRBV5-1 and TRBV20-1.

Source material: blood. The chain carries TRBV10-2 and TRBJ2-4; D might be TRBD1 (5 bases). The J call is uncertain, as TRBJ2-7 better fits the DNA end. This TCR derives from a girl between 10 and 17 years old with multiple sclerosis. CDR3 region: CASSDGARAYEQYF. In DNA form, the CDR3 reads TGCGCCAGCAGTGATGGGGCAAGGGCCTACGAGCAGTACTTC.